These 3 T cell receptor beta chains were all obtained from the same sample, sequenced in a study of OX40 agonist ivuxolimab in advanced cancers. TCRdb's table, derived via immunoSEQ multiplex PCR, lists solely in-frame clones and lacks some. The profile shows approximately 65,000 clones, around nine tenths of them singletons. This specimen was CD4+ or CD8+ T cells sorted from blood, taken in a trial of the OX40 agonist ivuxolimab. Every receptor here comes from an adult with an advanced solid tumor such as melanoma, head and neck, liver or kidney cancer.

This clone was counted a single time. The rearrangement joins TRBV5-1 to TRBJ1-1, with TRBD1 matching 7 bases. The CDR3 has 13 amino acids. After removal of 6 bases from V and 11 bases from J, the junction contained 13 bases not matched to a gene. The germline V gene has CDR1 SGHRS and CDR2 YFSETQ. DNA of the CDR3: TGCGCCAGCAAATGGGAGGAGGGGGCGGATGCTTTCTTT. It specifies CASKWEEGADAFF.

The chain joins TRBV4-1 to TRBJ1-5, with D perhaps TRBD1 (5 bases). The CDR3 is 14 residues long. With 0 bases removed from V and 2 bases from J, the gap between germline ends came to 5 bases. CDR1 is MGHRA, CDR2 YSYEKL, per germline. The CDR3 DNA reads TGCGCCAGCAGCCAAGACAGGGGCAATCAGCCCCAGCATTTT. Translated: CASSQDRGNQPQHF.

This chain uses TRBV10-3 with TRBJ2-5; 7 bases match TRBD2. The CDR3 length is 14 residues. Germline CDR1 is ENHRY and CDR2 is SYGVKD. V lost 10 bases, J lost 2 bases, and 10 bases stayed unmatched. The CDR3 reads CATRLAERQETQYF. The CDR3 nucleotides read TGTGCCACGCGTCTAGCGGAGCGTCAAGAGACCCAGTACTTC.